Here is one TCR beta chain with its context. Its matching antigen is unknown. Time point of the sample: week 5, during vaccination. Doses consisted of 300 ug of mutant IDH1 20-mer peptide each, paired with topical imiquimod. Donor diagnoses consisted of new WHO grade 3 or 4 IDH1-mutant, ATRX-lost astrocytomas. Germline CDR1 is SGDLS and CDR2 is YYNGEE. The CDR3 runs 15 residues. With V trimmed by 3 bases and J by 10 bases, 10 bases remained unmatched. The data originate from a study of a mutant IDH1 vaccine in newly diagnosed glioma. On the study more broadly: Across weeks 1, 3, 5, 7, 11, 15, 19 and 23, patients received a vaccination each time, eight in all. Pretreatment consisted of radiotherapy, temozolomide, or both, with most receiving both. The start of vaccination came 4-6 weeks after radiotherapy alone, or with temozolomide cycles.

This table comes from immunoSEQ multiplex PCR, and its TCRdb copy is limited to in-frame clones, with some not included. Among about 51,000 clones listed, over 75% were seen once. Sequencing used PBMCs, obtained from a glioma patient whose treatment included an IDH1 peptide vaccine. V usage is TRBV9 and J usage is TRBJ1-6; 7 nucleotides align to TRBD1. The source is a woman in her thirties or forties with glioma. CDR3 DNA: TGTGCCAGCAGCGCGACGACAGGGCCCGCGTCACCCCTCCACTTT. Protein sequence: CASSATTGPASPLHF. Full variable domain (rest looked up from reference TRBV9 and TRBJ1-6): DSGVTQTPKHLITATGQRVTLRCSPRSGDLSVYWYQQSLDQGLQFLIQYYNGEERAKGNILERFSAQQFPDLHSELNLSSLELGDSALYFCASSATTGPASPLHFGNGTRLTVT.